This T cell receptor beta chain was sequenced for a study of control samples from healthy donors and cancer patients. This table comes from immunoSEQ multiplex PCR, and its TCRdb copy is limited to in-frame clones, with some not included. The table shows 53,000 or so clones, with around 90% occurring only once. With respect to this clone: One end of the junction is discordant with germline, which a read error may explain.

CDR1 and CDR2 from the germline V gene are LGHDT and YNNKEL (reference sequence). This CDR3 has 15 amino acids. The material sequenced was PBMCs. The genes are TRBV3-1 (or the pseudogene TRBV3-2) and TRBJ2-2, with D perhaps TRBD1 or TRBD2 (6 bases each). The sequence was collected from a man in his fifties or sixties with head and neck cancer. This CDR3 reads CASSPNPGATWELFF. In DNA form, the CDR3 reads TGTGCCAGCAGTCCTAACCCGGGGGCCACCTGGGAGCTGTTTTTT.